This T cell receptor beta chain appears in the sequencing data of a study of immune heterogeneity within non-small cell lung tumors (dated by TCRdb to the late 2010s). About the investigation overall: By histology, the tumors were a few squamous cell carcinomas, about nine non-squamous carcinomas and 1 tumor not otherwise specified. To look at intratumoral immune heterogeneity, the study ran whole-exome sequencing, RNA-seq and TCR beta repertoire sequencing on several spatially distinct regions taken from every NSCLC tumor. For mutant peptides 8 to 11 amino acids long, netMHCpan-3.0 predicted neoantigen binding to the HLA alleles of each patient. TCR repertoire analysis included under 65 tumor loci from 15 patients, whereas transcriptome data included only about 45 loci from more than nine patients.

The CDR3 spans 16 residues, counting both ends. The germline V gene (reference sequence) specifies SEHNR as CDR1 and FQNEAQ as CDR2. A multiplex PCR system amplified the TCR beta CDR3 region, with a first 10-cycle round using 32 V-gene forward and 13 J-gene reverse primers. First-round PCR used a QIAGEN Multiplex PCR Kit, and primer sequences were filed in Chinese patent CN105087789A. In a second PCR round, Illumina universal primers were added with the Phusion High-Fidelity PCR Kit. Sequencing of the TCR libraries was done on the Illumina HiSeq X Ten platform in paired-end mode with a 151 bp read length. As for how the authors treated the data: Cutadapt removed reads without multiplex PCR primers, PEAR merged read pairs, and MiXCR with default settings called CDR3 regions. Shannon entropy measured repertoire diversity, and clonality was calculated as one minus the Shannon entropy divided by the ln of the count of productive unique sequences. Dominant or high-frequency T-cell clones were defined as clonotypes at frequencies of at least 0.5%. TCRdb reprocessing: public reads trimmed at Q25 with fastp, clones called with MiXCR, in-frame beta chains kept. Every distinct CDR3 protein forms one entry, paired with its most common genes and DNA. V and J calls and clone size were set by TCRdb, not the authors. In this sample the table shows some 10,000 distinct CDR3 sequences, roughly a third of which occur a single time. Over 9% of the sample is held by the ten biggest clonotypes.

A note on this clonotype: Its antigen target is currently unknown. The conserved phenylalanine or tryptophan normally closing the CDR3 is absent here, so this likely arose from a read error. It is unclear where the CDR3 begins or ends on the DNA, so no DNA is shown, and the CDR3 is as TCRdb lists it.

Genomic DNA extracted from bulk tumor tissue served as TCR template, with about 620 ng gDNA amplified per sample. During surgery, multiple biopsies were taken from each primary tumor, with sampling sites spaced as far apart as possible within the tumor mass. The study cohort was described as untreated, and patients were newly diagnosed NSCLC cases undergoing curative surgery. The donors were about 14 patients with newly diagnosed non-small cell lung cancer who were having surgery with curative intent. The resected tumor masses were reviewed by two independent pathologists. Only DNA and RNA samples of high quality went on to sequencing. The investigation overall reported the following: Local tumor mutational burden and local T-cell repertoire clonality had a statistically significant but moderate positive correlation (R about 0.35). For the most part, high-frequency TCR beta clonotypes differed from one individual patient to another. Within a patient, the same dominant CDR3B clonotypes appeared at multiple loci, but different tumor locations also contained unique high-frequency clones.

Sequencing was done on a sample of lung tumor tissue. This TCR came from a man aged 60-69 years with non-small cell lung cancer. The chain is made from TRBV7-9 and TRBJ2-3; the DNA was not compared with TRBD2, the D call given in the table. The CDR3 protein sequence reads: CASSLGATRYEQYFGP.